A single sample is the source of the 13 T cell receptor beta chains below, sequenced in a study of cytomegalovirus exposure and HLA in healthy donors. PCR was performed using 60 Vbeta and 13 Jbeta primers. Libraries were prepared by immunoSEQ multiplex PCR; TCRdb keeps only in-frame clonotypes and omits some of them. This table holds about 130,000 clones, around 76% found once. The sequencing sample was made of PBMCs. These receptors were obtained from a male donor in good health and CMV-seronegative.

The J gene is TRBJ1-3, the V gene TRBV11-2; D is perhaps TRBD1 (6 bases). Trimming stripped 4 bases from V and 8 bases from J, with 9 bases between. This CDR3 has 12 residues. Germline lookup yields CDR1 SGHAT and CDR2 FQNNGV. The CDR3 here is CASSWGQDTIYF. The CDR3 DNA reads TGTGCCAGCAGCTGGGGGCAAGACACCATATATTTT.

The rearrangement joins TRBV6-5 to TRBJ2-2, with D tentatively TRBD2 (5 bases). The CDR3 loop spans 15 amino acids. V was trimmed by 1 base and J by 1 base, leaving 7 bases between them. The germline V gene has CDR1 MNHEY and CDR2 SVGAGI. CDR3 DNA sequence: TGTGCCAGCAGTTACTGGGCGGGGAACACCGGGGAGCTGTTTTTT. It is translated as CASSYWAGNTGELFF.

The chain combines TRBV28 with TRBJ2-5; the D gene is possibly TRBD2 (6 bases). V was clipped by 4 bases and J by 11 bases, with 23 bases between them. The CDR3 runs to 15 residues. Germline V CDR1 and CDR2: MDHEN, SYDVKM. The CDR3 bases are TGTGCCAGCAGTTCAGGCGGGACCGAATCTACGAAGCAGTACTTC. It codes for CASSSGGTESTKQYF.

Only one count was recorded for this clone. The V and J genes are TRBV7-9 and TRBJ2-1; TRBD2 aligns across 9 bases. From germline, CDR1 is SEHNR and CDR2 FQNEAQ (reference sequence). CDR3 length: 14 residues. Trimming took 1 base from V and 8 from J; bases not matched to a gene: 3. The CDR3 spells CASSLEAGGDEQFF. The CDR3 DNA is TGTGCCAGCAGCTTAGAGGCGGGGGGGGATGAGCAGTTCTTC. Based on the CDR3 plus reference TRBV7-9 and TRBJ2-1, the full variable domain is DTGVSQNPRHKITKRGQNVTFRCDPISEHNRLYWYRQTLGQGPEFLTYFQNEAQLEKSRLLSDRFSAERPKGSFSTLEIQRTEQGDSAMYLCASSLEAGGDEQFFGPGTRLTVL.

The chain combines TRBV11-2 with TRBJ1-1; D is undetermined. The CDR3 loop spans 15 amino acids. V lost 5 bases, J lost 0 bases, and 13 bases lay in between. Germline V gives CDR1 SGHAT, CDR2 FQNNGV. The CDR3 DNA sequence: TGTGCCAGCAGCGAGTGGAGGCGAATGAACACTGAAGCTTTCTTT. Amino acid sequence: CASSEWRRMNTEAFF.

J is TRBJ2-1 and V is TRBV7-9; 10 nucleotides match TRBD2. Losses at the gene ends were 6 bases for V and 6 bases for J; bases not matched to a gene: 8. CDR3 length equals 15 residues. CDR1 and CDR2 (germline): SEHNR, FQNEAQ (reference sequence). As DNA, the CDR3 is TGTGCCAGCAGTCCGGCTAGCGGGAGTTTCAATGAGCAGTTCTTC. Amino acid sequence: CASSPASGSFNEQFF.

This clone was seen a handful of times. The gene calls are TRBV27 and TRBJ2-7; weak D call: TRBD1 (5 bases). Germline V CDR1 and CDR2: MNHEY, SMNVEV (reference sequence). Deletions cut 6 bases from V and 4 bases from J, with 13 bases between. This CDR3 comprises 13 residues. CDR3 sequence reads: CASSPGLGYEQYF. DNA of the CDR3: TGTGCCAGCAGCCCAGGGTTGGGATACGAGCAGTACTTC.

The chain links TRBV4-3 to TRBJ2-5; D might be TRBD2 (6 bases). This CDR3 is built from 17 residues. V was cut by 0 bases and J by 4 bases, with 18 bases left in between. Germline values: CDR1 LGHNA, CDR2 YSLEER. CDR3 protein: CASSQDAWDGGAETQYF. As DNA, the CDR3 is TGCGCCAGCAGCCAAGACGCTTGGGACGGGGGAGCAGAGACCCAGTACTTC.

This clone turned up a few times. The chain has TRBV6-5 and TRBJ1-1; D is unclear. The CDR3 length is 16 residues. Germline CDR1 MNHEY, CDR2 SVGAGI. Trimming removed 2 bases at V and 4 bases at J, with 17 bases between. DNA of the CDR3: TGTGCCAGCAGTTACCAACCCCTGGGCGAGGGCACTGAAGCTTTCTTT. Residues: CASSYQPLGEGTEAFF.

This sequence joins TRBV9 and TRBJ2-1; 9 bases are a match to TRBD2. The CDR3 is 19 residues long. V was clipped by 2 bases and J by 7 bases; unmatched bases: 19. CDR1 and CDR2 from the germline V gene are SGDLS and YYNGEE. The CDR3 nucleotides read TGTGCCAGCAGCGTCGGTATCTCAACCGGTAGCGGGAGACGAAATGAGCAGTTCTTC. This codes for CASSVGISTGSGRRNEQFF. Full variable domain (remainder filled in from reference TRBV9 and TRBJ2-1): DSGVTQTPKHLITATGQRVTLRCSPRSGDLSVYWYQQSLDQGLQFLIQYYNGEERAKGNILERFSAQQFPDLHSELNLSSLELGDSALYFCASSVGISTGSGRRNEQFFGPGTRLTVL.

The chain combines TRBV30 with TRBJ1-6, with TRBD1 as a possible D gene (5 bases). V lost 3 bases, J lost 13 bases, and 16 bases lay in between. The CDR3 length is 13 residues. Germline loops: CDR1 GTSNPN, CDR2 SVGIG (reference sequence). The CDR3 sequence is CAWRSGREGPLHF. The CDR3, as DNA: TGTGCCTGGAGATCAGGGAGGGAAGGCCCCCTCCACTTT.

The V gene is TRBV6-6, the J gene TRBJ2-1; TRBD1 matches 11 bases. After removal of 6 bases from V and 6 bases from J, the junction contained 7 bases not matched to a gene. This CDR3 is 15 amino acids long. Germline lookup yields CDR1 MNHNY and CDR2 SVGAGI (reference sequence). The CDR3, as DNA: TGTGCCAGCAGGGGACCCGGGACAGGGGGCAATGAGCAGTTCTTC. Residues: CASRGPGTGGNEQFF.

This chain joins TRBV19 and TRBJ2-3, with TRBD2 identical over 9 bases. Germline CDR1 reads LNHDA; CDR2 reads SQIVND (reference sequence). V gave up 8 bases and J gave up 1 base; unmatched junction bases: 13. The CDR3 sequence is 17 residues long. This CDR3 is CASSNPSREGGTDTQYF. The CDR3 DNA sequence: TGTGCCAGTTCTAACCCCTCGCGGGAGGGTGGCACAGATACGCAGTATTTT.